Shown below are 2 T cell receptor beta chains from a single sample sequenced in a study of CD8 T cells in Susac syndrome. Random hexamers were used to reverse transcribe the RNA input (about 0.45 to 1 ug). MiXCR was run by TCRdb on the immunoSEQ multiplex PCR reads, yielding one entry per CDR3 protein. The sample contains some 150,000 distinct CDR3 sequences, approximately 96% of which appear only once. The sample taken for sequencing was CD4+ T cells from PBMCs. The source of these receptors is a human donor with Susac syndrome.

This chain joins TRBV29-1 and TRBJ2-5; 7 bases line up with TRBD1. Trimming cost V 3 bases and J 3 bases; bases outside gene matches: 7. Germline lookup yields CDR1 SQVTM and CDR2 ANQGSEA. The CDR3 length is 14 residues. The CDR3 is CSVELGTVKETQYF. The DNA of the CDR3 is TGCAGCGTTGAGTTGGGGACAGTAAAAGAGACCCAGTACTTC.

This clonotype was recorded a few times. The CDR3 region is CASSPTGSYEQYF. The DNA of the CDR3 is TGTGCCAGCAGTCCGACAGGGTCCTACGAGCAGTACTTC. The rearrangement uses TRBV3-1 and TRBJ2-7, with TRBD1 matching over 7 bases. Germline CDR1 reads LGHDT; CDR2 reads YNNKEL (reference sequence). The length of the CDR3 is 13 residues. Unmatched junction bases numbered 3, after V lost 6 bases and J lost 1 base.